This TCR beta chain was documented in a study of blood T cell repertoires in COVID-19. For the study at large: T cells, B-cell-depleted T cells, or PBMCs provided the cDNA or gDNA that served as material.

The repertoire was sequenced with immunoSEQ multiplex PCR; TCRdb's copy has only in-frame clones and lacks some. Here the sample spans 300,000 to 400,000 clones, 86% being singletons. V dropped 3 bases and J dropped 5; count of bases not matched to a gene: 4. This CDR3 is 14 amino acids long. Germline V gene data show CDR1 as KGHDR and CDR2 as SFDVKD. Individuals aged roughly 18 to 90 years were recruited from approximately 24 US areas. This chain links TRBV24-1 with TRBJ2-5; TRBD2 matches at 8 bases. This receptor was obtained from a woman aged 40-49 years with acute COVID-19. The source material was PBMCs or T cells enriched from blood (not recorded which). The CDR3 DNA follows: TGTGCCACCAGTGATGCGGGGGGCTGGGAGACCCAGTACTTC. Residues: CATSDAGGWETQYF.